The TCR beta chain described here comes from a study of T cell changes during pregnancy in multiple sclerosis. Profiling relied on immunoSEQ multiplex PCR, and the TCRdb table lists in-frame clones only, not all of them. The sample lists more than 80,000 clones, around 96% seen once, with about 1.2% in the top ten. The V and J ends lost 1 base and 3 bases, in that order; junction bases with no gene match: 5. The CDR3 has 17 residues. Germline V lookup: CDR1 SGHNT, CDR2 YENEEA. Here the sequenced sample was peripheral blood, taken in the second trimester of pregnancy. The chain has TRBV11-3 and TRBJ2-1; TRBD1 matches 11 bases. This sequence originates from a female donor with multiple sclerosis, enrolled in a pregnancy study. CDR3 region: CASSLGLGQGDYNEQFF. The DNA of the CDR3 is TGTGCCAGCAGCTTAGGATTGGGACAGGGGGACTACAATGAGCAGTTCTTC.